The present T cell receptor (beta chain) was sequenced within a study of shared clonotypes between healthy human individuals. The wider study: The plates for each donor numbered three CD4 naive, three CD4 memory, two CD8 naive and one CD8 memory. Findings and limits, study-wide: Generation probabilities of non-shared clonotypes were lower (relative to those shared by all four donors). Exclusively blood specimens were collected; tissue repertoires likely differ.

CD8 cells classed as naive were CD45RO-negative and positively selected for CCR7, excluding terminally differentiated effector memory CD45RA+ cells. The assay used deep level. Clones were sequenced by immunoSEQ multiplex PCR, and TCRdb holds only the in-frame ones, with some missing. The sample yields 2 million or so clones, 85% to 95% seen once. The CDR3 contains 16 residues. V dropped 2 bases and J dropped 4 bases, with 16 bases sitting between them. CDR1 WNHNN and CDR2 SYGVQD come from the germline V gene (reference sequence). Turning to this clone: Its antigen is currently unknown.

This clonotype was obtained from a man aged 18 to 30 in good health. Input material: naive CD8+ T cells sorted from blood. The rearrangement joins TRBV10-1 to TRBJ2-3, with D possibly being TRBD2 (5 bases). DNA for the CDR3: TGCGCCAGCAGTGAGGCTACAAGCGGATGGGCAGATACGCAGTATTTT. Its protein is CASSEATSGWADTQYF.